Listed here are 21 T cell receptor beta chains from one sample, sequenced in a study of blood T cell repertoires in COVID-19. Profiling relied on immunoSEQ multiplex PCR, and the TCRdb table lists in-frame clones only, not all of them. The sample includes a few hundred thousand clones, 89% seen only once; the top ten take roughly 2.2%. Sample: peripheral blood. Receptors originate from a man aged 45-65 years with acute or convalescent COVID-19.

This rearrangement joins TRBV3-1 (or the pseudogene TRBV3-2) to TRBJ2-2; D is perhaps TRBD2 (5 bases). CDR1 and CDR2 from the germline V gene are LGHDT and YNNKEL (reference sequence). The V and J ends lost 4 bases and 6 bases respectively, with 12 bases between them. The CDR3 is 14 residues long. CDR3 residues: CASSLGVDPGELFF. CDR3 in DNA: TGTGCCAGCAGCCTCGGGGTTGACCCCGGGGAGCTGTTTTTT.

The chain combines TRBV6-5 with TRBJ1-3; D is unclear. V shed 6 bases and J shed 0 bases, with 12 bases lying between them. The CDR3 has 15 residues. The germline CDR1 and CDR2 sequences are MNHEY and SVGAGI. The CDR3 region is CASSPQLLSGNTIYF. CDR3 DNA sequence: TGTGCCAGCAGCCCACAGCTCCTCTCTGGAAACACCATATATTTT.

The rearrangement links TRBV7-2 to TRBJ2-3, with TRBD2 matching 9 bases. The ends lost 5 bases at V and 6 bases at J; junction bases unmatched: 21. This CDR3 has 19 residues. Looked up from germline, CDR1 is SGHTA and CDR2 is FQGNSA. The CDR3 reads CASSPVGVSGGYNGDTQYF. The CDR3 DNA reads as TGTGCCAGCAGCCCCGTCGGGGTGAGCGGGGGGTATAACGGGGATACGCAGTATTTT. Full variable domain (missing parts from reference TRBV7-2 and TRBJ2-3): GAGVSQSPSNKVTEKGKDVELRCDPISGHTALYWYRQSLGQGLEFLIYFQGNSAPDKSGLPSDRFSAERTGGSVSTLTIQRTQQEDSAVYLCASSPVGVSGGYNGDTQYFGPGTRLTVL.

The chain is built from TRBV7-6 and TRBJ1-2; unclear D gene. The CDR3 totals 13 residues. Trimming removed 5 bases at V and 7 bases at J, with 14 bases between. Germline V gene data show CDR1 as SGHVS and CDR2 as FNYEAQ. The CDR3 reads CASSLGREGGYTF. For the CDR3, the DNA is TGTGCCAGCAGCCTAGGACGGGAAGGTGGCTACACCTTC.

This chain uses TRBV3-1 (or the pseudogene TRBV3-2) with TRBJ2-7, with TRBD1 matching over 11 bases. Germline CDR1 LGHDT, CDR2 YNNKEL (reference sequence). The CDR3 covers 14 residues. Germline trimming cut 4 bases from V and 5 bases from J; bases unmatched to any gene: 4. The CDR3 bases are TGTGCCAGCAGCCCCCGGGACAGGGGGAACGAGCAGTACTTC. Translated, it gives CASSPRDRGNEQYF.

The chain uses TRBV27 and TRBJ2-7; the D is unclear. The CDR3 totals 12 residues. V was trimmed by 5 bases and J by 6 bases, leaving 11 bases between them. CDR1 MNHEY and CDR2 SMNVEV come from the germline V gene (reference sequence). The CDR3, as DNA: TGTGCCAGCAGTCCCCTGGGCTTCGAGCAGTACTTC. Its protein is CASSPLGFEQYF.

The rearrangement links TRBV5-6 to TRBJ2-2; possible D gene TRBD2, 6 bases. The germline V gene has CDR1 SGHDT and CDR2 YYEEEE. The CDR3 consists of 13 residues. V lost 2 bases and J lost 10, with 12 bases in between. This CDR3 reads CASSFGGLEELFF. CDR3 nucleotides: TGTGCCAGCAGCTTCGGGGGTTTGGAGGAGCTGTTTTTT.

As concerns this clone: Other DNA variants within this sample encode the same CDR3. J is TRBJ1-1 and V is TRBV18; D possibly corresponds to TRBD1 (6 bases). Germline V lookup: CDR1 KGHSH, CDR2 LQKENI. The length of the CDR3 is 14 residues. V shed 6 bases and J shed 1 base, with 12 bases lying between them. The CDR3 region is CASSPSTGNTEAFF. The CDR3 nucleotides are TGTGCCAGCTCCCCCTCGACAGGGAACACTGAAGCTTTCTTT.

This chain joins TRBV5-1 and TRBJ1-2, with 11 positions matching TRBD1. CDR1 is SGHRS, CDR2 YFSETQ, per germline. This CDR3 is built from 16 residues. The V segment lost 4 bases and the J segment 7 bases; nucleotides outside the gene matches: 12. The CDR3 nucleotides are TGCGCCAGCAGCCCGAGGCCGGGACAGGGGGGCCGTGGCTACACCTTC. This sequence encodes CASSPRPGQGGRGYTF.

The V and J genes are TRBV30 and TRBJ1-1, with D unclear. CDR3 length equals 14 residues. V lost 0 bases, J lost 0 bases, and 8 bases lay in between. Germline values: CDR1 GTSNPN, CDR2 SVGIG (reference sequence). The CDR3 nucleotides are TGTGCCTGGAGTGTGCGGGCCCTGAACACTGAAGCTTTCTTT. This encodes CAWSVRALNTEAFF.

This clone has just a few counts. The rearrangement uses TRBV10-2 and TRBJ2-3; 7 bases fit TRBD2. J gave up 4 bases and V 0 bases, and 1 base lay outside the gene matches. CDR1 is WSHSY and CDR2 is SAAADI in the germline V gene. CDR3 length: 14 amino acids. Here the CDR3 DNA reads TGCGCCAGCAGTGAGTCGGGGGGGGCAGATACGCAGTATTTT. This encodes CASSESGGADTQYF.

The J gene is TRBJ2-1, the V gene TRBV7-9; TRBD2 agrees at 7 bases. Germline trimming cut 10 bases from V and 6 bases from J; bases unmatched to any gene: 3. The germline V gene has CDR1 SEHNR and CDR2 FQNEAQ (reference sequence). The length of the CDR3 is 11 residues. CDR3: CATGGGNEQFF. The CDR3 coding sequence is TGTGCCACGGGGGGAGGCAATGAGCAGTTCTTC.

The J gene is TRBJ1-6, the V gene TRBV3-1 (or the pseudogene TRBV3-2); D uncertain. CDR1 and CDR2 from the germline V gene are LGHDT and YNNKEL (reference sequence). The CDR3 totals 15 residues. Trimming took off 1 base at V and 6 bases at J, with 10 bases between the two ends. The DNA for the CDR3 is TGTGCCAGCAGCCAAGGTTTTGCCGGTAATTCACCCCTCCACTTT. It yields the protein CASSQGFAGNSPLHF.

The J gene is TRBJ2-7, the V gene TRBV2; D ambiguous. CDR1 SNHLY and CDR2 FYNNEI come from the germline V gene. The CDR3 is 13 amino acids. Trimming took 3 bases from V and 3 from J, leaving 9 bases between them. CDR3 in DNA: TGTGCCAGCAGTGACCCTGTCGTCTACGAGCAGTACTTC. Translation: CASSDPVVYEQYF.

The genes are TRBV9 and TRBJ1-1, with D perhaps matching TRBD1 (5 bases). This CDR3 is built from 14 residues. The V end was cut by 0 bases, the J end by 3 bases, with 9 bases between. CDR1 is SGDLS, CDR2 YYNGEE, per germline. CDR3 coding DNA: TGTGCCAGCAGCGTAGTAGCGGGGGACACTGAAGCTTTCTTT. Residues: CASSVVAGDTEAFF.

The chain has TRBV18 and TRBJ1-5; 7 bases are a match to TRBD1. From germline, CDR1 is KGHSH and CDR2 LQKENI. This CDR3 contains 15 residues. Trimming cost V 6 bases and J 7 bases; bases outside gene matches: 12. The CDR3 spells CASSPEEGARQPQHF. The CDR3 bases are TGTGCCAGCTCCCCGGAGGAGGGGGCTCGACAGCCCCAGCATTTT.

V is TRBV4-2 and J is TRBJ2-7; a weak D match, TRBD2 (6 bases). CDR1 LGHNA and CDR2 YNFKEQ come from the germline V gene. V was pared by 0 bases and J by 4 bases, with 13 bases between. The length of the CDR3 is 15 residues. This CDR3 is CASSQERGTQYEQYF. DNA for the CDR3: TGTGCCAGCAGCCAAGAGCGCGGGACCCAGTACGAGCAGTACTTC.

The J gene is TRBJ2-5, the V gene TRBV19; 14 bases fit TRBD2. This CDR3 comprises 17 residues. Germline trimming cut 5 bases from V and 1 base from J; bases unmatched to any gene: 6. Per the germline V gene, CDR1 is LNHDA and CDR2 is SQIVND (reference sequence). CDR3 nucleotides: TGTGCCAGTAGTTCCAGGACTAGCGGGGGGCCCCAAGAGACCCAGTACTTC. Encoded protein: CASSSRTSGGPQETQYF. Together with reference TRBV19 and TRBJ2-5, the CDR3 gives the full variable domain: DGGITQSPKYLFRKEGQNVTLSCEQNLNHDAMYWYRQDPGQGLRLIYYSQIVNDFQKGDIAEGYSVSREKKESFPLTVTSAQKNPTAFYLCASSSRTSGGPQETQYFGPGTRLLVL.

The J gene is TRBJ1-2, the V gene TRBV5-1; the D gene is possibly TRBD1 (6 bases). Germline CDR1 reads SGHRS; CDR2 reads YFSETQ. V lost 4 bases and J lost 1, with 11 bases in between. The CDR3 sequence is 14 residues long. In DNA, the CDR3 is TGCGCCAGCAGCCCCTTACAGGGTAACTATGGCTACACCTTC. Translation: CASSPLQGNYGYTF. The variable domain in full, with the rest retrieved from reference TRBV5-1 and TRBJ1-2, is KAGVTQTPRYLIKTRGQQVTLSCSPISGHRSVSWYQQTPGQGLQFLFEYFSETQRNKGNFPGRFSGRQFSNSRSEMNVSTLELGDSALYLCASSPLQGNYGYTFGSGTRLTVV.

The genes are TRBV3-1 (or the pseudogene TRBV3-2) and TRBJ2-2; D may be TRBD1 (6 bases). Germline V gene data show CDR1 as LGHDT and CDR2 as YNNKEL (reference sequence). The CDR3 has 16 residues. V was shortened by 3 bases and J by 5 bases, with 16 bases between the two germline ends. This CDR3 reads CASSHSGTPPTGELFF. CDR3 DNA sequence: TGTGCCAGCAGCCATTCCGGGACACCTCCTACCGGGGAGCTGTTTTTT.

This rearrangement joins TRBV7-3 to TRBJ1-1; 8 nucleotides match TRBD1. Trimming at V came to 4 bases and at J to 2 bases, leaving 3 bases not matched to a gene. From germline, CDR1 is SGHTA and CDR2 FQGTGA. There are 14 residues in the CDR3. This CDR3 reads CASSSQGGNTEAFF. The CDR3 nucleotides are TGTGCCAGCAGCTCACAGGGGGGAAACACTGAAGCTTTCTTT.